The 2 T cell receptor beta chains below come from one sample, sequenced in a study of blood T cell repertoires in COVID-19. This table comes from immunoSEQ multiplex PCR, and its TCRdb copy is limited to in-frame clones, with some not included. The data contain approximately 450,000 clones, 75% to 90% of them seen just once; the ten biggest clones take up 1% to 1.3%. Sequencing input: PBMCs or T cells enriched from blood (not recorded which). These receptors were obtained from a young man who had recovered from COVID-19.

The V and J genes are TRBV12-5 and TRBJ1-4, with D possibly TRBD1 on 5 matching bases. Trimming took off 1 base at V and 6 bases at J, with 6 bases between the two ends. The germline gives CDR1 LGHNT, CDR2 FRNRAP. This CDR3 comprises 13 residues. The CDR3 sequence is CASGLAGDEKLFF. CDR3 coding DNA: TGTGCTAGTGGTTTGGCGGGGGATGAAAAACTGTTTTTT.

This clone was seen a single time. The chain links TRBV10-3 to TRBJ2-5; D is unclear. The CDR3 sequence is 11 residues long. From germline, CDR1 is ENHRY and CDR2 SYGVKD. Trimming left V 4 bases short and J 3 bases short, with 3 bases between. CDR3 amino acids: CAISGEETQYF. In DNA form, the CDR3 reads TGTGCCATCAGTGGAGAAGAGACCCAGTACTTC.